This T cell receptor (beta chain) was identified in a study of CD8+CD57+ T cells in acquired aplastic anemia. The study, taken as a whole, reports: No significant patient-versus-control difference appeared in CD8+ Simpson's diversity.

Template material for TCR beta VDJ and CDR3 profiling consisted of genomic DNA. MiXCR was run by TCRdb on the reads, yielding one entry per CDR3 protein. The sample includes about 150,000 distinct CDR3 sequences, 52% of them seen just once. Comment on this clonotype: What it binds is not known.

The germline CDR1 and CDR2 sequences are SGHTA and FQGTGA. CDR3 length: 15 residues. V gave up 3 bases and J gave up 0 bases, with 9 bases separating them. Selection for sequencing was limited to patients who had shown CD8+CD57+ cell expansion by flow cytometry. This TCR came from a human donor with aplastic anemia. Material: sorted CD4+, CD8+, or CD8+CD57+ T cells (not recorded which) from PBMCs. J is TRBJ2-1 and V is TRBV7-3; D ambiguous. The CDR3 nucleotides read TGTGCCAGCAGCTTGGTAGCAAGCTCCTACAATGAGCAGTTCTTC. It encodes CASSLVASSYNEQFF.